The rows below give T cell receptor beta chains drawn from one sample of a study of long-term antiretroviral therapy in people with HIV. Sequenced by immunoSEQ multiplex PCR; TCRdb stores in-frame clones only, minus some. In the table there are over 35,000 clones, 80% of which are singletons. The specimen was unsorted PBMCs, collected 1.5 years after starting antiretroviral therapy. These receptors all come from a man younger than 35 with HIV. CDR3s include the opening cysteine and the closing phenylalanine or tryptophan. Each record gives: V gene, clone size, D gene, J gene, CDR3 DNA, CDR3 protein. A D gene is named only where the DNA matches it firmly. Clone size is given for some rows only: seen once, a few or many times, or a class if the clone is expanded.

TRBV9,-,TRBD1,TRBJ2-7,TGTGCCAGCAGCACCAGGGACAGGGGATTGGGGGAGCAGTACTTC,CASSTRDRGLGEQYF
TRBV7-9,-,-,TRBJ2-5,TGTGCCAGCAGCCGTCTCGCGGGACAAGAGACCCAGTACTTC,CASSRLAGQETQYF
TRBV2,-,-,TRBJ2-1,TGTGCCAGCAGCCCGACTAGCAATGAGCAGTTCTTC,CASSPTSNEQFF
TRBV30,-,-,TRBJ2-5,TGTGCCTGGAGTAACAGCCAAGAGACCCAGTACTTC,CAWSNSQETQYF
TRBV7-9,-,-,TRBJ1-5,TGTGCCAGCAGCTTAGGGCAGGGGAGTTGGCAGCCCCAGCATTTT,CASSLGQGSWQPQHF
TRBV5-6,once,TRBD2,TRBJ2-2,TGTGCCAGCAGCTATTCGGGACTAGCGTCGAACACCGGGGAGCTGTTTTTT,CASSYSGLASNTGELFF
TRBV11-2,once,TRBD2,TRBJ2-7,TGTGCCAGCAGCTCCTCCAGCGGGAGGGCCCAGCAGCAGTACTTC,CASSSSSGRAQQQYF
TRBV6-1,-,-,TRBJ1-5,TGTGCCAGCAGCCTCGACAGTCTTAGCAATCAGCCCCAGCATTTT,CASSLDSLSNQPQHF
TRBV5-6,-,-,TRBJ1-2,TGTGCCAGCAGCTCTACCGCCCGGGACACCTCAGGAGATGGCTACACCTTC,CASSSTARDTSGDGYTF
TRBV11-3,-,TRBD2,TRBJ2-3,TGTGCCAGCAGCTTGGCTCTAGCGGGAGGTTCAGCAGATACGCAGTATTTT,CASSLALAGGSADTQYF
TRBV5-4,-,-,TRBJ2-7,TGTGCCAGCAGCTTGGGAGGGGGGTTCGACGAGCAGTACTTC,CASSLGGGFDEQYF
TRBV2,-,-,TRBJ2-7,TGTGCCAGTTCGACAGATTCCTACGAGCAGTACTTC,CASSTDSYEQYF
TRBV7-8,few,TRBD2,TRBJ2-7,TGTGCCAGCAGCACACTAGCGGGAGCTCCCTACGAGCAGTACTTC,CASSTLAGAPYEQYF
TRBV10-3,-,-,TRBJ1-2,TGTGCCATCAGTGATTTCTATGGCTACACCTTC,CAISDFYGYTF
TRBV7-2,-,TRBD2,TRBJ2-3,TGTGCCAGCAGCTCTCTCGGGGGGAGTGAAGATACGCAGTATTTT,CASSSLGGSEDTQYF
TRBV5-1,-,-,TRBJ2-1,TGCGCCAGCAGCGGGTTAACAGGCGCGAGCGATGAGCAGTTCTTC,CASSGLTGASDEQFF
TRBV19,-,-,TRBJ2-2,TGTGCCAGTAGTTCAGGAACCACCGGGGAGCTGTTTTTT,CASSSGTTGELFF
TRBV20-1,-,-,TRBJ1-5,TGCAGTGCTAGAGATCAACAGCCCCAGCATTTT,CSARDQQPQHF
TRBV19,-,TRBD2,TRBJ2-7,TGTGCCAGTAGTATAGGGACTAGCGGCTACGAGCAGTACTTC,CASSIGTSGYEQYF
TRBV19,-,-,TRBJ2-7,TGTGCCAGTAGCCCCGGGGGAACCTACGAGCAGTACTTC,CASSPGGTYEQYF
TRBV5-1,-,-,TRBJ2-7,TGCGCCAGCAGCGCTAGGGGAATCCCCGAGCAGTACTTC,CASSARGIPEQYF
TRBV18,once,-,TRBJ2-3,TGTGCCAGCTCACCAACGGGGGGCACAGATACGCAGTATTTT,CASSPTGGTDTQYF
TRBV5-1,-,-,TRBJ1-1,TGCGCCAGCAGCTTGGTAGGCAGGGTCGTCACTGAAGCTTTCTTT,CASSLVGRVVTEAFF
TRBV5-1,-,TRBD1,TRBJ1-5,TGCGCCAGCAGCTATTCAGGGGGCGAAGGCAATCAGCCCCAGCATTTT,CASSYSGGEGNQPQHF
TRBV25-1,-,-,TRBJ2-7,TGTGCCAGCAGTGAATCAGGGGTGGACGAGCAGTACTTC,CASSESGVDEQYF
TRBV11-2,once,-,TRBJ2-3,TGTGCCAGCAGCGCCTCTCAGGATACGCAGTATTTT,CASSASQDTQYF
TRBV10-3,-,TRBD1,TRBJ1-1,TGTGCCATCAGTCACAAACGACAGGGCGGGTATAAGGACACTGAAGCTTTCTTT,CAISHKRQGGYKDTEAFF
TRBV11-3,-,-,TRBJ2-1,TGTGCCAGCAGCTTAGAATCGGCAGGAATTTACAATGAGCAGTTCTTC,CASSLESAGIYNEQFF
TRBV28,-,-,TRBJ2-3,TGTGCCAGCAGTTTATCTGATACGCAGTATTTT,CASSLSDTQYF
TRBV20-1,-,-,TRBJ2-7,TGCAGTGCTAGTTTGGGGTACGAGCAGTACTTC,CSASLGYEQYF
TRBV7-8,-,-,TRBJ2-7,TGTGCCAGCAGTCCAGAGCTGCGGATAGACTACGAGCAGTACTTC,CASSPELRIDYEQYF
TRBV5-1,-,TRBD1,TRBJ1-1,TGCGCCAGCAGCCCGGACAGGGTTACTGAAGCTTTCTTT,CASSPDRVTEAFF
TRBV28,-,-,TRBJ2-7,TGTGCCAGCAGTTCCCCAGTCGGCGCTTACGAGCAGTACTTC,CASSSPVGAYEQYF
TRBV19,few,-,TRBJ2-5,TGTGCCAGTAGTTCGTCAATCGGACAACAAGAGACCCAGTACTTC,CASSSSIGQQETQYF
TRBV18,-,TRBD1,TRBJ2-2,TGTGCCAGCTCACGAACCGGGACAGGTGGTACCGGGGAGCTGTTTTTT,CASSRTGTGGTGELFF
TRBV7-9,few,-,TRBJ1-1,TGTGCCAGCAGCCAGGAGTCAGAGAACACTGAAGCTTTCTTT,CASSQESENTEAFF
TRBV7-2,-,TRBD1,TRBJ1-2,TGTGCCAGCAGCGAGAGGGACAGGCGCCTGAATGGCTACACCTTC,CASSERDRRLNGYTF
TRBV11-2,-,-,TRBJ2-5,TGTGCCAGCAGCCCGGGACAAGGGGGGAACCAAGAGACCCAGTACTTC,CASSPGQGGNQETQYF
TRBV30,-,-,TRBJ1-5,TGTGCCTGGAGTTTAACAGGGATAGCCAATCAGCCCCAGCATTTT,CAWSLTGIANQPQHF
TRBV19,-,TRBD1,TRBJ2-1,TGTGCCAGTCGCGACAGGGGTGGTGAGCAGTTCTTC,CASRDRGGEQFF
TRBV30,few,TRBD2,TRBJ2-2,TGTGCCTGGAGTGTAATAACTAGCGCTAGCGGGGAGCTGTTTTTT,CAWSVITSASGELFF
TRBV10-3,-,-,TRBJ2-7,TGTGCCATCAGTGAGACCTCACCGATCTTCTCCTACGAGCAGTACTTC,CAISETSPIFSYEQYF
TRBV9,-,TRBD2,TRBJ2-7,TGTGCCAGCAGCGTAGTCCCGTCGGGACTAGCGGGGGAGCAGTACTTC,CASSVVPSGLAGEQYF
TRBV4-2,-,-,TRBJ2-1,TGTGCCAGCAGCCAAGATCCGAATTCCTACAATGAGCAGTTCTTC,CASSQDPNSYNEQFF
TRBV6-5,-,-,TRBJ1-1,TGTGCCAGCAGTTACGACCTAGGCAACCCTGAAGCTTTCTTT,CASSYDLGNPEAFF
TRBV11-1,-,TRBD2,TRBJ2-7,TGTGCCAGCAGCTTAGGGGGCGGGAGTTCCTACGAGCAGTACTTC,CASSLGGGSSYEQYF
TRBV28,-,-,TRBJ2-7,TGTGCCAGCAGCCCAGGGGCCGGGACGTCCAGGTCCCACGAGCAGTACTTC,CASSPGAGTSRSHEQYF
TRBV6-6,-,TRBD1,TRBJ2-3,TGTGCCAGCAGCCAACGGACAGGGGGCGCGGATACGCAGTATTTT,CASSQRTGGADTQYF
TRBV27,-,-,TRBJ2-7,TGTGCCAGCAGTTTGGGGGTAAAGGACGAGCAGTACTTC,CASSLGVKDEQYF
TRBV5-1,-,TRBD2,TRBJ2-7,TGCGCCAGCAGCTTGGGACTAGCGGCCTACTACGAGCAGTACTTC,CASSLGLAAYYEQYF